The T cell receptor (beta chain) described here comes from a study of PD-1 blockade in mismatch repair-deficient tumors. Study-level background: Patients had around twelve mismatch repair-deficient cancer types, all previously treated and progressing.

Germline lookup yields CDR1 LGHNT and CDR2 FRNRAP. This CDR3 contains 16 residues. V shed 0 bases and J shed 5 bases, with 16 bases lying between them. Study outcomes and limitations: Tumor-resident clones, often absent from pretreatment blood, expanded after pembrolizumab and then contracted.

The protocol was immunoSEQ multiplex PCR, while the TCRdb copy is restricted to in-frame clones and leaves out a portion. This table has approximately 9,400 clones, 75% to 90% appearing once. The TCR-sequenced patients were a few responders to pembrolizumab. To note about this clone: The antigen is unknown.

This rearrangement joins TRBV12-5 to TRBJ2-5; a possible D gene is TRBD1 (6 bases). The sample here was PBMCs, taken about 47 weeks after starting pembrolizumab. The sequence was obtained from an adult with mismatch repair-deficient cancer. Here the CDR3 DNA reads TGTGCTAGTGGTTTGGTATTACAGGGTTTAGGGGAGACCCAGTACTTC. This translates into CASGLVLQGLGETQYF.